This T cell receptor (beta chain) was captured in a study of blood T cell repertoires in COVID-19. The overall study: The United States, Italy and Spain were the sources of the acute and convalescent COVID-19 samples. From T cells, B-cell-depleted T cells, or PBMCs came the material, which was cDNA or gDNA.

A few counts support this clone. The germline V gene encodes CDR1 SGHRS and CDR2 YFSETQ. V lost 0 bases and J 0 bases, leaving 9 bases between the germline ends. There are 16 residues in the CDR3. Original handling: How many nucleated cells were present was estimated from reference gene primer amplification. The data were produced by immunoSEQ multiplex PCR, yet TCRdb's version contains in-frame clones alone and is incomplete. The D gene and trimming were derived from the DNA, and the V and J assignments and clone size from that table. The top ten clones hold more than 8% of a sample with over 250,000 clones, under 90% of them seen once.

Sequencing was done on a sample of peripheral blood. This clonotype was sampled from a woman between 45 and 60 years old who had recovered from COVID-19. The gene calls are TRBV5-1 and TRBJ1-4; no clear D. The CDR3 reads CASSLDSVTTNEKLFF. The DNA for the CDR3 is TGCGCCAGCAGCTTGGACAGTGTTACAACTAATGAAAAACTGTTTTTT.